The 20 T cell receptor beta chains presented below share a single source sample, sequenced in a study of human T cells and chemical hapten exposure. TCRdb fed the RACE reads into MiXCR, producing one record per CDR3 protein. The top ten clones hold under 2.5% of a sample with about 360,000 distinct CDR3 sequences, 4.8% of them seen once. Time point here: patch test 1, 2 weeks after DPC sensitization. The sample's treatment: therapeutic diphenylcyclopropenone sensitization with weekly scalp DPC. Sequences were derived from whole blood, sampled in connection with sensitization to the hapten diphenylcyclopropenone (DPC). The receptors come from a woman between 45 and 60 years old with alopecia areata. Some clones in this sample may be carry-over from other donors' samples.

This clonotype came up a few times. The chain is built from TRBV5-1 and TRBJ1-1, with TRBD1 as a possible D gene (5 bases). Per germline, CDR1 SGHRS and CDR2 YFSETQ. There are 13 residues in the CDR3. The V and J ends lost 0 bases and 11 bases respectively, with 14 bases between them. CDR3 protein: CASSLAGQGVAFF. CDR3 nucleotide sequence: TGCGCCAGCAGCTTGGCCGGGCAGGGAGTTGCTTTCTTT.

This clonotype was recorded a few times. The V gene is TRBV6-5, the J gene TRBJ2-2; 10 nucleotides match TRBD1. The J segment lost 4 bases and the V segment lost 6 bases, leaving 8 bases of the junction unmatched. CDR1 and CDR2 from the germline V gene are MNHEY and SVGAGI. This CDR3 spans 16 amino acids. CDR3: CASRTDRGPGTGELFF. In DNA form, the CDR3 reads TGTGCCAGCAGAACCGACAGGGGGCCTGGCACCGGGGAGCTGTTTTTT.

This clonotype was observed many times. This chain connects TRBV28 to TRBJ2-5, with D perhaps matching TRBD1 or TRBD2 (5 bases each). Germline values: CDR1 MDHEN, CDR2 SYDVKM. V lost 5 bases, J lost 0 bases, and 13 bases lay in between. The CDR3 is 15 residues long. The CDR3 sequence: CASSRGTAYQETQYF. DNA for the CDR3: TGTGCCAGCAGTCGTGGGACCGCGTACCAAGAGACCCAGTACTTC.

This clonotype has at least ten counts. The V call is TRBV6-5, the J call TRBJ1-2; TRBD1 agrees at 10 bases. The ends lost 0 bases at V and 3 bases at J; junction bases unmatched: 1. Germline-derived CDR1 and CDR2 are MNHEY and SVGAGI. This CDR3 is 15 amino acids long. The CDR3 bases are TGTGCCAGCAGTTACTCAGGACAGGGGGACTATGGCTACACCTTC. Protein product: CASSYSGQGDYGYTF.

This clonotype came up many times. The chain links TRBV28 to TRBJ1-2; D is ambiguous. This CDR3 contains 14 residues. Germline assignment: CDR1 MDHEN and CDR2 SYDVKM. V lost 7 bases and J lost 1, with 13 bases in between. CDR3 coding DNA: TGTGCCAGCACCCAACGCGGGGATAACTATGGCTACACCTTC. It is translated as CASTQRGDNYGYTF.

This clonotype came up many times. The chain carries TRBV28 and TRBJ1-2; TRBD1 matches 7 bases. The CDR3 runs 16 residues. Germline values: CDR1 MDHEN, CDR2 SYDVKM. With V trimmed by 6 bases and J by 8 bases, 18 bases remained unmatched. CDR3 sequence: CASSSIGQALPFGYTF. CDR3 DNA sequence: TGTGCCAGCAGCTCAATCGGACAGGCCCTCCCTTTCGGCTACACCTTC.

This clonotype has at least ten counts. The rearrangement links TRBV10-3 to TRBJ1-6, with 7 bases that match TRBD1. The trim removed 5 bases at V and 8 bases at J, leaving 3 bases unmatched. CDR1 is ENHRY and CDR2 is SYGVKD in the germline V gene. This CDR3 comprises 13 residues. The CDR3 nucleotides read TGTGCCATCAGTAGGGACAGTGATTCACCCCTCCACTTT. Amino acid sequence: CAISRDSDSPLHF.

The chain has TRBV20-1 and TRBJ1-5; a possible D gene is TRBD1 (6 bases). Between the trimmed V and J ends, which lost 0 bases and 3 bases, there was a span of 15 bases. Germline CDR1 reads DFQATT; CDR2 reads SNEGSKA (reference sequence). The CDR3 runs 16 residues. The CDR3 DNA reads as TGCAGTGCTAGAGATGGGAGCGGACAGATCAATCAGCCCCAGCATTTT. Residues: CSARDGSGQINQPQHF.

The gene calls are TRBV5-1 and TRBJ2-7; 8 nucleotides match TRBD2. Germline assignment: CDR1 SGHRS and CDR2 YFSETQ. J lost 7 bases, V lost 0 bases, and 9 bases had no gene match. This CDR3 has 15 residues. As DNA, the CDR3 is TGCGCCAGCAGCTTGGGCCTAGCGGGCCTCAGGGAGCAGTACTTC. It codes for CASSLGLAGLREQYF.

The CDR3 nucleotides read TGTGCCAGCAGCTCATCTGTCGGGGACACTGAAGCTTTCTTT. Protein sequence: CASSSSVGDTEAFF. This rearrangement joins TRBV13 to TRBJ1-1; D is unresolved. The V and J ends lost 4 bases and 3 bases respectively, with 12 bases between them. The length of the CDR3 is 14 residues. CDR1 and CDR2 (germline): PRHDT, FYEKMQ (reference sequence).

This rearrangement joins TRBV4-2 to TRBJ1-1; no clear D gene. V was pared by 0 bases and J by 10 bases, with 9 bases between. Germline CDR1 LGHNA, CDR2 YNFKEQ. This CDR3 comprises 12 residues. The CDR3 bases are TGTGCCAGCAGCCAAGATAGCCGGGGAGCTTTCTTT. Residues: CASSQDSRGAFF.

This clonotype showed up just once. Its ends do not fully match the called genes, so a read error is possible. This rearrangement joins TRBV12-3 or TRBV12-4 to TRBJ2-7, with D unclear. The CDR3 is 11 amino acids. The CDR3 loop is CASSSSFEQYF. DNA of the CDR3: TGTGCCAGCAGTTCCTCCTTCGAGCAGTACTTC.

The genes are TRBV2 and TRBJ1-1, with 12 bases identical to TRBD1. This CDR3 has 17 residues. Germline-derived CDR1 and CDR2 are SNHLY and FYNNEI. V lost 6 bases to trimming and J lost 6 bases; unmatched junction nucleotides: 14. Here the CDR3 reads CASRAALVGQGAPEAFF. The CDR3 DNA sequence: TGTGCCAGCAGGGCCGCCCTAGTGGGACAGGGGGCACCTGAAGCTTTCTTT.

At least ten counts were recorded for this clonotype. The rearrangement uses TRBV7-2 and TRBJ2-7, with 10 positions matching TRBD1. This CDR3 contains 15 residues. V gave up 5 bases and J gave up 2 bases; unmatched junction bases: 6. The V gene's germline CDR1 is SGHTA and CDR2 FQGNSA. This chain's CDR3 is CASSRVGQGAYEQYF. In DNA form, the CDR3 reads TGTGCCAGCAGCCGGGTTGGACAGGGGGCCTACGAGCAGTACTTC. Full variable domain (remainder filled in from reference TRBV7-2 and TRBJ2-7): GAGVSQSPSNKVTEKGKDVELRCDPISGHTALYWYRQSLGQGLEFLIYFQGNSAPDKSGLPSDRFSAERTGGSVSTLTIQRTQQEDSAVYLCASSRVGQGAYEQYFGPGTRLTVT.

This clonotype was detected ten times or more. The V call is TRBV6-1, the J call TRBJ1-1, with TRBD1 matching over 7 bases. The CDR3 is 14 amino acids. With V trimmed by 5 bases and J by 5 bases, 8 bases remained unmatched. Germline V gene sequence: CDR1 MNHNS, CDR2 SASEGT. As DNA, the CDR3 is TGTGCCAGCAGTCGACAGGGTATATGGACTGAAGCTTTCTTT. This encodes CASSRQGIWTEAFF.

This clonotype was found many times. V and J are TRBV6-1 and TRBJ2-7, with D possibly TRBD1 on 5 matching bases. V shed 4 bases and J shed 3 bases, with 10 bases lying between them. Germline CDR1 and CDR2: MNHNS and SASEGT. The CDR3 covers 13 residues. The CDR3 loop reads CASSVRTLYEQYF. CDR3 DNA: TGTGCCAGCAGTGTTCGGACACTCTACGAGCAGTACTTC.

The V call is TRBV19, the J call TRBJ1-5; the D gene is possibly TRBD1 (6 bases). CDR1 LNHDA and CDR2 SQIVND come from the germline V gene (reference sequence). V gave up 5 bases and J gave up 3 bases, with 11 bases separating them. The CDR3 length is 14 residues. In DNA form, the CDR3 reads TGTGCCAGTAGTCCAAGACAGGCCAATCAGCCCCAGCATTTT. Translation gives CASSPRQANQPQHF.

The gene calls are TRBV4-1 and TRBJ2-1; a weak D match, TRBD1 (6 bases). From germline, CDR1 is MGHRA and CDR2 YSYEKL. This CDR3 contains 16 residues. The V end was cut by 4 bases, the J end by 2 bases, with 15 bases between. CDR3 protein: CASSLPGRGTYNEQFF. The CDR3 DNA reads as TGCGCCAGCAGCCTTCCCGGCAGGGGCACCTACAATGAGCAGTTCTTC.

There are a few counts of this clonotype. The V gene is TRBV7-2, the J gene TRBJ1-5; 7 bases line up with TRBD1. Germline V gene lookup returns CDR1 SGHTA and CDR2 FQGNSA. The CDR3 runs to 16 residues. With V trimmed by 5 bases and J by 1 base, 8 bases remained unmatched. CDR3 loop: CASSLGQARSNQPQHF. CDR3 nucleotide sequence: TGTGCCAGCAGCCTAGGACAGGCAAGGAGCAATCAGCCCCAGCATTTT.

CDR3 sequence: CASAVLSSYEQYF. Written as DNA, the CDR3 is TGCGCCAGCGCCGTACTGTCCTCCTACGAGCAGTACTTC. The chain is built from TRBV4-1 and TRBJ2-7; no clear D. V was cut by 8 bases and J by 0 bases, with 11 bases left in between. In germline, CDR1 is MGHRA, CDR2 YSYEKL. The CDR3 consists of 13 residues.